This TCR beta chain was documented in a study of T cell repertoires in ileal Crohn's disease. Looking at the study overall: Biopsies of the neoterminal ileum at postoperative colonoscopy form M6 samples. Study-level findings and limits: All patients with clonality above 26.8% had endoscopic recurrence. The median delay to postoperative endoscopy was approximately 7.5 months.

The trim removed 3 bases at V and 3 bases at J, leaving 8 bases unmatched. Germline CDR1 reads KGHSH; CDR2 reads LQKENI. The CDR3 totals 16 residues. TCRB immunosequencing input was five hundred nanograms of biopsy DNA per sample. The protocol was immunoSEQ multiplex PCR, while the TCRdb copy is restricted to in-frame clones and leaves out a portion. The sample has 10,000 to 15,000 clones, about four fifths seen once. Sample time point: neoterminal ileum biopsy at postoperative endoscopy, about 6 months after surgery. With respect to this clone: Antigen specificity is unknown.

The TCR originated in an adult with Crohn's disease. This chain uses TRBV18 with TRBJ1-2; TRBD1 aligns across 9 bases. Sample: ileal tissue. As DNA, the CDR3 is TGTGCCAGCTCACCGGTCCCGGGACAGGGCCACTATGGCTACACCTTC. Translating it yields CASSPVPGQGHYGYTF. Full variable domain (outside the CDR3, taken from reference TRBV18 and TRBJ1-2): NAGVMQNPRHLVRRRGQEARLRCSPMKGHSHVYWYRQLPEEGLKFMVYLQKENIIDESGMPKERFSAEFPKEGPSILRIQQVVRGDSAAYFCASSPVPGQGHYGYTFGSGTRLTVV.